This T cell receptor beta chain was sequenced in a study of T cell repertoires in cytomegalovirus infection. Study context: Public TCR beta signatures provided an indication of both CMV infection and a matching HLA type.

Study findings and constraints: There were HLA-C-restricted CMV-specific TCR beta clonotypes dominating the ex vivo response. Cumulative frequency (of public TCR beta family members) identified carriers of CMV plus the relevant HLA.

Points on this clonotype: The antigen is not known.

This CDR3 region has 14 residues. V trimming: 5 bases; J trimming: 5 bases; junction bases outside the gene matches: 4. TCRdb reprocessed the reads via MiXCR and lists one record per CDR3 protein. The sample yields some 300,000 distinct CDR3 sequences, roughly 17% seen once. The specimen sequenced was PBMCs. The V call is TRBV12-3 or TRBV12-4, the J call TRBJ1-5; 9 nucleotides agree with TRBD1. The source of this sequence is a human donor in good health (CMV status not recorded). Some clones in this sample may be carry-over from other donors' samples. CDR3: CASSPTGGDQPQHF. The DNA for the CDR3 is TGTGCCAGCAGTCCTACAGGGGGCGATCAGCCCCAGCATTTT.